The clone carrying this T cell receptor beta chain was seen a handful of times. Its specificity is unknown. The sample originates from a study of beta chain features in type 1 diabetes. Across the whole study: Sorted cells, some 98,000,000 in number, were examined across all samples.

Study-wide results and limits: At VDJ recombination sites, type 1 diabetes patients had fewer insertions and more deleted nucleotides. TCRB CDR3 length was moderately but significantly reduced in all four CD4+ subsets of Type 1 diabetes patients. TCRB rearrangement may or may not be influenced by HLA type; here this remained unresolved.

CDR1 SGHNT and CDR2 YYREEE come from the germline V gene (reference sequence). Trimming pared 9 bases from V and 3 bases from J, leaving 12 bases between. CDR3 length: 13 amino acids. The authors reverse transcribed all of the isolated RNA, so sequencing captured expressed TCRB transcripts. TCRdb's copy holds only in-frame clones and misses some; the assay was immunoSEQ multiplex PCR. Among around 280,000 clones listed, approximately 15% were seen once. This chain links TRBV5-4 with TRBJ2-2; D perhaps matches TRBD2 (7 bases). The receptor was isolated from a man aged 18-30 years with type 1 diabetes. What was sequenced was naive CD4+ T cells from blood. CDR3 sequence: CATGGQDTGELFF. Here the CDR3 DNA reads TGTGCCACGGGGGGCCAGGACACCGGGGAGCTGTTTTTT.